The source of this TCR beta chain is a study of blood T cell repertoires in COVID-19. Researchers sorted participants into cohorts using their self-reported clinical history. Clones were sequenced by immunoSEQ multiplex PCR, and TCRdb holds only the in-frame ones, with some missing. This table has approximately 450,000 clones, roughly 85% appearing once. This clone was detected only once. V dropped 5 bases and J dropped 3 bases, with 8 bases sitting between them. CDR1 is SGHVS and CDR2 is FQNEAQ in the germline V gene. This CDR3 is 12 amino acids long. This receptor was identified in a woman under 30 with acute COVID-19. Sequencing was carried out using PBMCs or T cells enriched from blood (not recorded which). V is TRBV7-8 and J is TRBJ2-7; the D call may be TRBD1 or TRBD2 (5 bases each). DNA of the CDR3: TGTGCCAGCAGCCAGGGAGTCTACGAGCAGTACTTC. Amino acids: CASSQGVYEQYF.